The rows below give T cell receptor beta chains drawn from one sample of a study of blood T cell repertoires in COVID-19. Here immunoSEQ multiplex PCR was the method, and the copy in TCRdb shows in-frame clones only, minus some. The sample has about 83,000 clones; around 88% are singletons. The sequenced material came from peripheral blood. These receptor sequences come from a man aged 50 to 60 with active COVID-19. CDR3s include the opening cysteine and the closing phenylalanine or tryptophan. Fields, in order: J gene, V gene, D gene, clone size, CDR3 DNA, CDR3 protein. A D gene is named only where the DNA matches it firmly. Only some rows state a clone size, as once, few, many or a class for expanded clones.

>TRBJ1-6|TRBV5-1|-|once
TGCGCCAGCAGCTCCCTTATCCTTCCTTCCGATAATTCACCCCTCCACTTT
CASSSLILPSDNSPLHF
>TRBJ1-5|TRBV6-2/TRBV6-3|-|-
TGTGCCAGCAGCGTAGGGGGAAGCAATCAGCCCCAGCATTTT
CASSVGGSNQPQHF
>TRBJ2-7|TRBV28|-|once
TGTGCCAGCGCTCAGCATCAGGGGGGAGCCTACGAGCAGTACTTC
CASAQHQGGAYEQYF
>TRBJ1-2|TRBV4-2|-|-
TGTGCCAGCAGCCAAGCGGTCATCCCAGCGGGTGGCTACACCTTC
CASSQAVIPAGGYTF
>TRBJ1-6|TRBV9|TRBD1|-
TGTGCCAGCAGCTCAGGGACAGGCCAAGGGTCACCCCTCCACTTT
CASSSGTGQGSPLHF
>TRBJ2-2|TRBV7-2|TRBD2|-
TGTGCCAGCAGCTTAATTCCCCCCAGGGAGGGCACCGGGGAGCTGTTTTTT
CASSLIPPREGTGELFF
>TRBJ1-6|TRBV7-3|TRBD1|-
TGTGCCAGCAGTATCCAGGGGGATAATTCACCCCTCCACTTT
CASSIQGDNSPLHF
>TRBJ2-7|TRBV28|TRBD1|-
TGTGCCAGCAGCCGCTTTGGCAGGGGGCTCTCCTACGAGCAGTACTTC
CASSRFGRGLSYEQYF
>TRBJ2-3|TRBV7-2|-|-
TGTGCCAGCAGCCAAATATGGGGCGGGGAGGATTTT
CASSQIWGGEDF
>TRBJ2-5|TRBV7-8|-|-
TGTGCCAGCAGCCGAATCGGGAAAGAGACCCAGTACTTC
CASSRIGKETQYF
>TRBJ2-5|TRBV3-1/TRBV3-2|-|-
TGTGCCAGCAGCATCCTAGCTGGCCAAGAGACCCAGTACTTC
CASSILAGQETQYF
>TRBJ2-7|TRBV3-1/TRBV3-2|TRBD2|-
TGTGCCAGCAGCCAATCTAGCGGGGGGCCTCAGCCCTACGAGCAGTACTTC
CASSQSSGGPQPYEQYF
>TRBJ2-5|TRBV11-3|-|-
TGTGCCAGCAGCTTACTAGCTACATGTCTGGAGACCCAGTACTTC
CASSLLATCLETQYF
>TRBJ2-7|TRBV7-8|-|-
TGTGCCAGCAGCTCCGAGCAGGGCTCCTACGAGCAGTACTTC
CASSSEQGSYEQYF
>TRBJ1-1|TRBV28|TRBD1|-
TGTGCCAGCACCACTTCCAGGGGACAGAGGGCTTTCTTT
CASTTSRGQRAFF
>TRBJ2-7|TRBV19|TRBD2|-
TGTGCCAGTAGTAGGCTAGCGGGGAACTACGAGCAGTACTTC
CASSRLAGNYEQYF
>TRBJ2-7|TRBV9|-|-
TGTGCCAGCAGCGTAGTTAACGAGCAGTACTTC
CASSVVNEQYF
>TRBJ2-5|TRBV9|-|-
TGTGCCAGCAGCGTTGGCCACGAAGAGACCCAGTACTTC
CASSVGHEETQYF
>TRBJ1-1|TRBV2|-|-
TGTGCCAGCAGTAAAGGGGGAGGGAACACTGAAGCTTTCTTT
CASSKGGGNTEAFF
>TRBJ2-1|TRBV4-3|-|-
TGCGCCAGCAGCCAGGAGTCACGGGGGTCCTACAATGAGCAGTTCTTC
CASSQESRGSYNEQFF
>TRBJ1-5|TRBV28|-|few
TGTGCCAGCACCAGTGAAGGGAGGGAGGGTCAGCCCCAGCATTTT
CASTSEGREGQPQHF
>TRBJ1-3|TRBV30|-|once
TGTGCCTGGAACGCTGCGGATCCTGGAAACACCATATATTTT
CAWNAADPGNTIYF
>TRBJ1-4|TRBV10-3|TRBD1|-
TGTGCCATCAGGGGGACAGGGGTTGAAAAACTGTTTTTT
CAIRGTGVEKLFF
>TRBJ2-3|TRBV6-5|-|once
TGTGCCAGCACCCCTAGGAGCTCAAGCACAGATACGCAGTATTTT
CASTPRSSSTDTQYF
>TRBJ1-5|TRBV19|-|-
TGTGCCAGTAGTAACCCCCCGGGACACGGGGGGTATAGCAATCAGCCCCAGCATTTT
CASSNPPGHGGYSNQPQHF
>TRBJ2-1|TRBV7-9|-|-
TGTGCCAGCAGTCAAGGGGGTGCCTCCTACAATGAGCAGTTCTTC
CASSQGGASYNEQFF
>TRBJ2-2|TRBV6-2/TRBV6-3|TRBD2|-
TGTGCCAGCAGTTCGCTAGCGGGAAGGTTGTTTTGGAACAACACCGGGGAGCTGTTTTTT
CASSSLAGRLFWNNTGELFF
>TRBJ2-7|TRBV27|-|-
TGTGCCAGCAGTCCGATTACGTTGGGGACTGGAAGAAGCTACGAGCAGTACTTC
CASSPITLGTGRSYEQYF
>TRBJ2-7|TRBV5-6|-|-
TGTGCCAGCAGTTCCATCAAACAGGGAAGTGTGATGTACGAGCAGTACTTC
CASSSIKQGSVMYEQYF
>TRBJ1-2|TRBV27|-|-
TGTGCCAGCAGTTTACGTGGGGCAGGGGTGGAGGGCTACACCTTC
CASSLRGAGVEGYTF
>TRBJ1-2|TRBV19|TRBD1|once
TGTGCCAGTAGTACCGGGACAGCACCTAACTATGGCTACACCTTC
CASSTGTAPNYGYTF
>TRBJ2-7|TRBV28|TRBD1|-
TGTGCCAGCAGCACACCGCGCACAGGGGGTAGCGAGCAGTACTTC
CASSTPRTGGSEQYF
>TRBJ1-2|TRBV5-1|TRBD1|-
TGCGCCAGCAGCCCCTCTGACAGGGGGCGCGGAGGCTACACCTTC
CASSPSDRGRGGYTF
>TRBJ1-5|TRBV7-2|-|-
TGTGCCAGCAGCTCGAATCAGCCCCAGCATTTT
CASSSNQPQHF
>TRBJ1-6|TRBV7-9|-|few
TGTGCCAGCAGCCCCGGAGATTGGTTGAACAGGCGCAATTCACCCCTCCACTTT
CASSPGDWLNRRNSPLHF
>TRBJ2-3|TRBV30|-|-
TGTGCCTGGAGTGGGCTTCGGACACGGCGTGTAGATACGCAGTATTTT
CAWSGLRTRRVDTQYF
>TRBJ2-2|TRBV14|-|-
TGTGCCAGCAGCCAAAACGGGGCGAACACCGGGGAGCTGTTTTTT
CASSQNGANTGELFF
>TRBJ1-2|TRBV6-5|-|-
TGTGCCAGCAGTACTCCAGGGAACTATGGCTACACCTTC
CASSTPGNYGYTF
>TRBJ1-6|TRBV19|-|-
TGTGCCAGCAGAATGGGGTCAGGGCGATCACCCCTCCACTTT
CASRMGSGRSPLHF
>TRBJ2-6|TRBV7-2|-|-
TGTGCCAGCAGCTTAGTGTTAGTTCAGGTTGCAGGGGCCAACGTCCTGACTTTC
CASSLVLVQVAGANVLTF
>TRBJ1-2|TRBV29-1|TRBD1|-
TGCAGCGTTCGTGGGACAGGGTCAAATGGCTACACCTTC
CSVRGTGSNGYTF
>TRBJ2-7|TRBV15|-|-
TGTGCCACCAGCAGAGATACCGGGAGCGAGCAGTACTTC
CATSRDTGSEQYF
>TRBJ1-1|TRBV7-9|TRBD1|-
TGTGCCAGCAGCAGGACAGGGAGTAGCACTGAAGCTTTCTTT
CASSRTGSSTEAFF
>TRBJ2-1|TRBV4-3|-|-
TGCGCCAGCAGCCAAGAGATGGCGGCGGATGAGCAGTTCTTC
CASSQEMAADEQFF
>TRBJ2-2|TRBV5-4|-|-
TGTGCCAGCAGCTCCCCGGCAGGGTCGAAAACCGGGGAGCTGTTTTTT
CASSSPAGSKTGELFF
>TRBJ1-6|TRBV15|-|-
TGTGCCACCAGCCTTACGCGAGATTCACCCCTCCACTTT
CATSLTRDSPLHF
>TRBJ2-1|TRBV7-2|TRBD2|-
TGTGCCAGCAGCTTAACGAATGGACTAGCGGGTTACAATGAGCAGTTCTTC
CASSLTNGLAGYNEQFF
>TRBJ1-2|TRBV16|TRBD1|-
TGTGCCAGCAGCCCCCAGGGGGCAATGGGCTACACCTTC
CASSPQGAMGYTF